The clone carrying this T cell receptor beta chain has at least ten counts. Its specificity is unknown. Unique molecular identifiers were incorporated when the TCRbeta library was constructed. MiXCR, applied by TCRdb to the PCR reads, yields one record per CDR3 protein. The sample records roughly 350,000 distinct CDR3 sequences, about a sixth being singletons. This CDR3 region has 16 residues. Trimming left V 5 bases short and J 0 bases short, with 11 bases between. The data derive from a study of T-cell reconstitution after alpha-beta-depleted transplantation in children. Findings and caveats of the study: Alpha-beta T cells about two months after transplant reportedly derived from several hundred expanded graft clones. Elevated TCRbeta diversity at day 60 was traced, in some patients, to surviving recipient T cells and thymic progenitors. By one year post-transplant, T-cell counts and diversity largely arose from T cells that were newly produced.

The chain is built from TRBV12-3 or TRBV12-4 and TRBJ2-6; no firm D call. The specimen comprised PBMCs, mostly from graft donor cells, sampled 360 days after TCRalphabeta/CD19-depleted stem cell transplant. This clonotype originated in a male patient between 2 and 15 years old who had a stem cell transplant for acute lymphoblastic leukemia, so the T cells may come from the graft donor. CDR3 sequence: CASSPWAFSGANVLTF. DNA for the CDR3: TGTGCCAGCAGTCCCTGGGCCTTCTCTGGGGCCAACGTCCTGACTTTC.